This T cell receptor (beta chain) was sequenced during a study of T and B cells in COVID-19 patients. For the study at large: In the active-infection cohort, about 90% of the roughly 20 patients had comorbidities linked to unfavorable COVID-19 outcome. General study findings and limits: Active COVID-19 showed highly clonal TRB repertoires; recovery showed diversity and richness above healthy donors. Few blood samples existed from mildly ill patients during symptoms or early in severe cases.

As to this clonotype: The antigen is undetermined.

From blood, about 240-500 ng of genomic DNA served as TRB template. Multiplex PCR with BIOMED2 TRB-A/B primer pools amplified TRB rearrangements. TCRdb ran MiXCR on the multiplex PCR reads and lists one entry per CDR3 protein. The sample contains over 7,000 distinct CDR3 sequences, around 31% of which appear only once. The CDR3 loop spans 15 amino acids. Trimming shortened V by 6 bases and J by 4 bases, and 18 bases separated the two germline ends. Germline-derived CDR1 and CDR2 are KGHSH and LQKENI. Sequenced input: blood. The V gene is TRBV18, the J gene TRBJ1-2; the D is unclear. The receptor was isolated from a human donor with active COVID-19. The CDR3, as DNA: TGTGCCAGCTCGTCGCCCGGACGGTCAGGCTATGGCTACACCTTC. This encodes CASSSPGRSGYGYTF.